The T cell receptor (beta chain) described here comes from a study of cytomegalovirus exposure and HLA in healthy donors. Primers: 60 Vbeta forward and 13 Jbeta reverse. Clones were sequenced by immunoSEQ multiplex PCR, and TCRdb holds only the in-frame ones, with some missing. Among 100,000 to 150,000 clones, around 8.5% were seen once, and the ten largest hold 5% to 6%. The germline V gene encodes CDR1 SGHAT and CDR2 FQNNGV. Trimming took 5 bases from V and 3 from J; bases not matched to a gene: 9. CDR3 length: 15 amino acids. This clone was detected only a few times. The sequenced material came from PBMCs. This clonotype was obtained from a middle-aged man in good health and CMV-seronegative. This rearrangement joins TRBV11-2 to TRBJ1-2, with 7 nucleotides matching TRBD1. This CDR3 reads CASSRLTGADYGYTF. The CDR3 bases are TGTGCCAGCAGCCGTCTCACAGGGGCTGACTATGGCTACACCTTC.